The rows below give T cell receptor beta chains drawn from one sample of a study of CD8 T cells in Susac syndrome. From the immunoSEQ multiplex PCR reads, TCRdb called clonotypes with MiXCR, one entry per CDR3 protein. The sample yields about 140,000 distinct CDR3 sequences, roughly 94% seen once. The sequencing input was CD4+ T cells from PBMCs. These receptors were obtained from a human donor in good health. The CDR3 runs from the conserved cysteine through the conserved F or W. Each record gives: J gene, D gene, V gene, CDR3 protein, CDR3 DNA. The D gene is left open where the match is weak.

TRBJ2-1,.,TRBV4-1,CASSQEEPLVRSNNEQFF,TGCGCCAGCAGCCAAGAGGAACCGTTAGTGAGATCTAACAATGAGCAGTTCTTC
TRBJ2-3,.,TRBV25-1,CASSEAGTSKHTDTQYF,TGTGCCAGCAGTGAAGCCGGGACAAGTAAACACACAGATACGCAGTATTTT
TRBJ1-1,TRBD1,TRBV28,CASSSPGQGDTEAFF,TGTGCCAGCAGTTCCCCGGGACAGGGGGACACTGAAGCTTTCTTT
TRBJ1-3,.,TRBV20-1,CSARDYLSGNTIYF,TGCAGTGCTAGAGATTACCTCTCTGGAAACACCATATATTTT
TRBJ2-5,TRBD1,TRBV7-6,CASSSITGVGETQYF,TGTGCCAGCAGCTCGATAACAGGGGTAGGAGAGACCCAGTACTTC
TRBJ2-3,.,TRBV24-1,CATSDSRASTDTQYF,TGTGCCACCAGTGATTCACGTGCTAGCACAGATACGCAGTATTTT
TRBJ1-2,.,TRBV19,CASSHTGNYGYTF,TGTGCCAGTAGCCATACAGGGAACTATGGCTACACCTTC
TRBJ1-1,.,TRBV29-1,CSVGGRLGGTEAFF,TGCAGCGTTGGGGGGAGATTGGGAGGCACTGAAGCTTTCTTT
TRBJ2-5,.,TRBV4-2,CASSQGGSRVGRETQYF,TGTGCCAGCAGCCAAGGTGGAAGTCGAGTAGGGCGGGAGACCCAGTACTTC
TRBJ2-1,TRBD2,TRBV29-1,CSVSGLGPHEQFF,TGCAGCGTTAGTGGACTAGGTCCGCATGAGCAGTTCTTC
TRBJ2-7,.,TRBV29-1,CSVEGPPYEQYF,TGCAGCGTTGAAGGGCCTCCCTACGAGCAGTACTTC
TRBJ2-2,.,TRBV6-2/TRBV6-3,CASSYLGIPPTGGELFF,TGTGCCAGCAGTTACTTAGGGATTCCCCCAACTGGCGGGGAGCTGTTTTTT
TRBJ2-7,.,TRBV12-3/TRBV12-4,CASSLLRAHEQYF,TGTGCCAGCAGTTTGTTGCGGGCCCACGAGCAGTACTTC
TRBJ2-3,.,TRBV12-3/TRBV12-4,CASSEGPHHTDTQYF,TGTGCCAGCAGTGAGGGACCGCACCACACAGATACGCAGTATTTT
TRBJ2-3,TRBD1,TRBV6-1,CASSAGFGTGVADTQYF,TGTGCCAGCAGTGCAGGTTTTGGTACAGGGGTTGCAGATACGCAGTATTTT
TRBJ1-3,TRBD1,TRBV5-6,CASSLPTGNSGNTIYF,TGTGCCAGCAGCTTACCGACAGGGAACTCTGGAAACACCATATATTTT
TRBJ2-3,.,TRBV29-1,CSVGSSTDTQYF,TGCAGCGTTGGCAGTAGCACAGATACGCAGTATTTT
TRBJ2-1,TRBD2,TRBV20-1,CSALRLANYNEQFF,TGCAGTGCTCTAAGACTAGCGAACTACAATGAGCAGTTCTTC
TRBJ1-4,TRBD1,TRBV6-1,CASTSDRAEANEKLFF,TGTGCCAGCACCTCGGACAGGGCGGAGGCTAATGAAAAACTGTTTTTT
TRBJ1-1,.,TRBV29-1,CSVDVATEAFF,TGCAGCGTTGACGTCGCAACTGAAGCTTTCTTT
TRBJ1-2,.,TRBV28,CASSLFGKPPYGYTF,TGTGCCAGCAGTTTATTTGGCAAACCCCCCTATGGCTACACCTTC
TRBJ1-4,.,TRBV20-1,CSARDTSFNEKLFF,TGCAGTGCTAGAGATACAAGTTTTAATGAAAAACTGTTTTTT